Presented here are 19 T cell receptor beta chains from one specimen sequenced in a study of T cell responses to AZD1222 COVID-19 vaccine. The method was immunoSEQ multiplex PCR; TCRdb's version includes in-frame clones alone and lacks a portion of them. The sample has approximately 74,000 clones, about 90% seen once. The specimen comprised peripheral blood, sampled 28 days after the second AZD1222 dose. Receptors originate from an adult who received the AZD1222 COVID-19 vaccine.

The chain carries TRBV2 and TRBJ1-6; D not certain. Germline V gives CDR1 SNHLY, CDR2 FYNNEI. The CDR3 consists of 13 residues. CDR3 DNA: TGTTCTACTAAGGAGGCAGTGAATTCACCCCTCCACTTT. It encodes CSTKEAVNSPLHF.

A note on this clone: A read error may account for a junction end that differs from germline. The J gene is TRBJ2-1, the V gene TRBV7-7, with D perhaps TRBD1 (6 bases). Germline V gene lookup returns CDR1 SSHAT and CDR2 FNYEAQ (reference sequence). The length of the CDR3 is 15 residues. This chain's CDR3 is CASSPSRGTYNEQFF. CDR3 in DNA: TGTGCTAGCAGCCCCAGCAGGGGAACATACAATGAGCAGTTCTTC.

The chain is built from TRBV2 and TRBJ1-1, with D unresolved. Germline CDR1 is SNHLY and CDR2 is FYNNEI. V was cut by 2 bases and J by 1 base, with 5 bases left in between. There are 13 residues in the CDR3. The CDR3 bases are TGTGCCAGCAGTGAACAGCAGAACACTGAAGCTTTCTTT. This gives the protein CASSEQQNTEAFF. Supplemented by reference TRBV2 and TRBJ1-1, the full variable domain reads EPEVTQTPSHQVTQMGQEVILRCVPISNHLYFYWYRQILGQKVEFLVSFYNNEISEKSEIFDDQFSVERPDGSNFTLKIRSTKLEDSAMYFCASSEQQNTEAFFGQGTRLTVV.

This chain links TRBV10-3 with TRBJ2-3, with a possible D match to TRBD2 (5 bases). The germline gives CDR1 ENHRY, CDR2 SYGVKD. The length of the CDR3 is 12 residues. V dropped 6 bases and J dropped 4 bases, with 8 bases sitting between them. CDR3: CAISGNADTQYF. In DNA, the CDR3 is TGTGCCATCAGCGGGAATGCAGATACGCAGTATTTT.

This chain links TRBV5-1 with TRBJ1-2, with unresolved D. V was cut by 0 bases and J by 2 bases, with 14 bases left in between. CDR1 and CDR2 from the germline V gene are SGHRS and YFSETQ. CDR3 size: 16 residues. CDR3 loop: CASSLEPHGLNYGYTF. The DNA of the CDR3 is TGCGCCAGCAGCTTGGAGCCCCACGGCCTAAACTATGGCTACACCTTC.

V gene TRBV7-9 combines with J gene TRBJ1-6, with D perhaps matching TRBD1 (5 bases). The V gene lost 5 bases and the J gene lost 13 bases, with 15 bases spanning the gap. The CDR3 extends over 13 amino acids. Germline V CDR1 and CDR2: SEHNR, FQNEAQ (reference sequence). The CDR3 loop reads CASSKDSSRPLHF. The CDR3, as DNA: TGTGCCAGCAGCAAAGACAGCTCCAGGCCCCTCCACTTT.

In regard to this clone: The same CDR3 can be traced to other DNA sequences in this sample. The chain uses TRBV2 and TRBJ2-5; D gene ambiguous. Trimming removed 4 bases from V and 5 bases from J, with 8 bases in between. Germline assignment: CDR1 SNHLY and CDR2 FYNNEI. The CDR3 is 12 residues long. CDR3 in amino acids: CASSVAGETQYF. The CDR3 nucleotides are TGTGCCAGCAGTGTGGCCGGGGAGACCCAGTACTTC.

The genes are TRBV3-1 (or the pseudogene TRBV3-2) and TRBJ2-2; D is perhaps TRBD1 (6 bases). The CDR3 sequence is 13 residues long. CDR1 LGHDT and CDR2 YNNKEL come from the germline V gene (reference sequence). Trimming stripped 4 bases from V and 6 bases from J, with 9 bases between. CDR3 DNA: TGTGCCAGCAGCCCCTCAGGGGCCGGGGAGCTGTTTTTT. This sequence encodes CASSPSGAGELFF.

This chain joins TRBV2 and TRBJ2-1; D is perhaps TRBD2 (5 bases). This CDR3 comprises 14 residues. Germline V CDR1 and CDR2: SNHLY, FYNNEI. V was shortened by 5 bases and J by 5 bases, with 13 bases between the two germline ends. CDR3 DNA: TGTGCCAGCAGTAGGGAGACGGGAAACAATGAGCAGTTCTTC. This sequence encodes CASSRETGNNEQFF.

This clone was detected a few times. The CDR3 nucleotides read TGTGCCAGCAGTTTATTTCAGGGGCAGCATTTT. Protein product: CASSLFQGQHF. V gene TRBV27 combines with J gene TRBJ1-5; a possible D gene is TRBD1 (6 bases). This CDR3 comprises 11 residues. In germline, CDR1 is MNHEY, CDR2 SMNVEV (reference sequence). V was trimmed by 1 base and J by 13 bases, leaving 8 bases between them.

The chain uses TRBV7-9 and TRBJ2-1; 7 bases map to TRBD2. Per the germline V gene, CDR1 is SEHNR and CDR2 is FQNEAQ (reference sequence). After removal of 1 base from V and 2 bases from J, the junction contained 5 bases not matched to a gene. The CDR3 is made up of 16 amino acids. This CDR3 reads CASSLGVTSTYNEQFF. The CDR3 region has the DNA TGTGCCAGCAGCTTAGGGGTGACTAGCACCTACAATGAGCAGTTCTTC.

The chain recombines TRBV27 with TRBJ1-3, with no clear D. The V gene lost 0 bases and the J gene lost 4 bases, with 13 bases spanning the gap. Per the germline V gene, CDR1 is MNHEY and CDR2 is SMNVEV (reference sequence). The CDR3 contains 16 residues. The CDR3 protein is CASSLSPPGVGNTIYF. The CDR3 coding sequence is TGTGCCAGCAGTTTATCCCCTCCCGGGGTAGGAAACACCATATATTTT.

The CDR3 sequence is CASSLSPKGPAETQYF. CDR3 nucleotide sequence: TGTGCCAGCAGCCTATCCCCCAAGGGGCCTGCAGAGACCCAGTACTTC. The genes are TRBV9 and TRBJ2-5, with a possible D match to TRBD1 (5 bases). V gave up 4 bases and J gave up 4 bases, with 20 bases separating them. The germline V gene encodes CDR1 SGDLS and CDR2 YYNGEE. The CDR3 has 16 residues.

The table lists this clone with a count of one. The rearrangement uses TRBV23-1 and TRBJ1-5; D is unresolved. TRBV23-1 carries the ORF label, with uncertain function. V lost 0 bases to trimming and J lost 2 bases, with 8 bases between them. CDR3 length: 15 amino acids. The CDR3 loop reads CASSQSPGGNQPQHF. The CDR3 region has the DNA TGCGCCAGCAGTCAATCTCCGGGAGGCAATCAGCCCCAGCATTTT.

The chain carries TRBV7-3 and TRBJ2-1, with no clear D. Germline CDR1 SGHTA, CDR2 FQGTGA. Between the trimmed V and J ends, which lost 0 bases and 6 bases, there was a span of 6 bases. The CDR3 contains 13 residues. CDR3 DNA: TGTGCCAGCAGCTTAACGTTCTCCAATGAGCAGTTCTTC. Translated, it gives CASSLTFSNEQFF. Combining the CDR3 with reference TRBV7-3 and TRBJ2-1 gives the whole variable domain GAGVSQTPSNKVTEKGKYVELRCDPISGHTALYWYRQSLGQGPEFLIYFQGTGAADDSGLPNDRFFAVRPEGSVSTLKIQRTERGDSAVYLCASSLTFSNEQFFGPGTRLTVL.

This CDR3 is CASSQVPLLSNYGYTF. CDR3 nucleotides: TGCGCCAGCAGCCAAGTCCCTTTATTGAGTAACTATGGCTACACCTTC. This sequence joins TRBV4-1 and TRBJ1-2; D unresolved. The germline V gene encodes CDR1 MGHRA and CDR2 YSYEKL. This CDR3 comprises 16 residues. Trimming removed 1 base from V and 1 base from J, with 13 bases in between.

This chain links TRBV4-1 with TRBJ1-2, with TRBD1 as a possible D gene (5 bases). The CDR3 is made up of 14 amino acids. Germline CDR1 reads MGHRA; CDR2 reads YSYEKL. V shed 0 bases and J shed 4 bases, with 9 bases lying between them. This chain's CDR3 is CASSQDGDFYGYTF. The CDR3 DNA sequence: TGCGCCAGCAGCCAAGATGGGGACTTCTATGGCTACACCTTC.

This chain uses TRBV5-8 with TRBJ2-7, with D perhaps TRBD2 (6 bases). The CDR3 has 16 amino acids. CDR1 is SGHTS, CDR2 YDEGEE, per germline. The ends were cut back, 0 bases at V and 0 bases at J, with 13 bases in the middle. DNA for the CDR3: TGTGCCAGCAGCTTGGGCGCGGGGACGAGCTCCTACGAGCAGTACTTC. This codes for CASSLGAGTSSYEQYF.

The V call is TRBV18, the J call TRBJ1-1; D is possibly TRBD1 (5 bases). Between the trimmed V and J ends, which lost 3 bases and 2 bases, there was a span of 10 bases. Germline V gene lookup returns CDR1 KGHSH and CDR2 LQKENI. This CDR3 is built from 14 residues. DNA of the CDR3: TGTGCCAGCTCACCTGCCCAGGGAAACACTGAAGCTTTCTTT. Translated: CASSPAQGNTEAFF.